The 20 T cell receptor beta chains in this list originate from one sample, sequenced in a study of cytomegalovirus exposure and HLA in healthy donors. It was with 60 Vbeta and 13 Jbeta primers that the PCR ran. Repertoires were generated with immunoSEQ multiplex PCR, while TCRdb's copy carries only in-frame clones and drops some. The table records 90,000 to 110,000 clones, around 74% of them present only once. Sequences were obtained from PBMCs. The origin of the receptors is a man aged 40-50 years in good health and CMV-seronegative.

This chain uses TRBV7-2 with TRBJ2-7; 13 bases align to TRBD2. Unmatched junction bases numbered 7, after V lost 4 bases and J lost 7 bases. Germline V lookup: CDR1 SGHTA, CDR2 FQGNSA. The CDR3 spans 15 residues. The CDR3 nucleotides read TGTGCCAGCAGCTCTCGGACTAGCGGGAGAAATGAGCAGTACTTC. Amino acids: CASSSRTSGRNEQYF.

The chain is built from TRBV19 and TRBJ2-7; D is perhaps TRBD1 (5 bases). Trimming stripped 1 base from V and 2 bases from J, with 12 bases between. Germline CDR1 is LNHDA and CDR2 is SQIVND (reference sequence). This CDR3 is built from 15 residues. CDR3 nucleotide sequence: TGTGCCAGTAGTATAGGTTGGGGCGACCCCTACGAGCAGTACTTC. The encoded protein is CASSIGWGDPYEQYF. The full variable domain, in which reference TRBV19 and TRBJ2-7 provide the parts outside the CDR3, is DGGITQSPKYLFRKEGQNVTLSCEQNLNHDAMYWYRQDPGQGLRLIYYSQIVNDFQKGDIAEGYSVSREKKESFPLTVTSAQKNPTAFYLCASSIGWGDPYEQYFGPGTRLTVT.

The chain has TRBV4-1 and TRBJ2-3, with 11 bases identical to TRBD2. CDR1 MGHRA and CDR2 YSYEKL come from the germline V gene. This CDR3 comprises 16 residues. V dropped 1 base and J dropped 4; count of bases not matched to a gene: 4. CDR3 protein: CASSQATSGGPDTQYF. CDR3 nucleotide sequence: TGCGCCAGCAGCCAAGCAACTAGCGGGGGTCCAGATACGCAGTATTTT.

The V gene is TRBV10-1, the J gene TRBJ2-7; 13 bases align to TRBD2. The CDR3 runs 15 residues. Germline assignment: CDR1 WNHNN and CDR2 SYGVQD (reference sequence). V was pared by 4 bases and J by 9 bases, with 9 bases of the junction left unmatched. CDR3 nucleotide sequence: TGCGCCAGCAGTGCCCTGGGGACTAGCGGGACCCTGCAGTACTTC. This codes for CASSALGTSGTLQYF.

This chain uses TRBV4-1 with TRBJ1-6; a weak D match, TRBD1 (5 bases). Germline CDR1 MGHRA, CDR2 YSYEKL. The V end was cut by 3 bases, the J end by 0 bases, with 9 bases between. This CDR3 comprises 16 residues. CDR3 protein: CASSQQGNSYNSPLHF. In nucleotides, the CDR3 is TGCGCCAGCAGCCAGCAGGGCAACTCCTATAATTCACCCCTCCACTTT.

This chain links TRBV27 with TRBJ1-5; the match to TRBD1 covers 9 bases. Germline values: CDR1 MNHEY, CDR2 SMNVEV (reference sequence). CDR3 length: 18 amino acids. Trimming removed 5 bases from V and 3 bases from J; junction bases left unmatched: 14. CDR3 loop: CASSPDRGASQFNQPQHF. Here the CDR3 DNA reads TGTGCCAGCAGTCCGGACAGGGGTGCATCCCAATTCAATCAGCCCCAGCATTTT.

The chain carries TRBV5-1 and TRBJ2-2; D possibly corresponds to TRBD1 (5 bases). This CDR3 region has 15 residues. Trimming took 0 bases from V and 6 from J, leaving 12 bases between them. Per the germline V gene, CDR1 is SGHRS and CDR2 is YFSETQ. CDR3 DNA: TGCGCCAGCAGCTTGGCGGTGGGGCGCGCCGGGGAGCTGTTTTTT. Amino acid sequence: CASSLAVGRAGELFF.

In this sample, this clone turned up a few times. This chain joins TRBV5-8 and TRBJ2-5, with D unclear. CDR1 and CDR2 from the germline V gene are SGHTS and YDEGEE. V shed 0 bases and J shed 5 bases, with 8 bases lying between them. The length of the CDR3 is 13 residues. The CDR3 nucleotides read TGTGCCAGCAGCTTGGCTCCCCCCGAGACCCAGTACTTC. This codes for CASSLAPPETQYF.

The V gene is TRBV12-5, the J gene TRBJ2-1, with D maybe TRBD2 (7 bases). Germline loops: CDR1 LGHNT, CDR2 FRNRAP. Deletions cut 4 bases from V and 5 bases from J, with 15 bases between. This CDR3 comprises 15 residues. For the CDR3, the DNA is TGTGCTAGTGGTTGGGGGGCTAGCGGAAACAATGAGCAGTTCTTC. Translating gives CASGWGASGNNEQFF.

This chain connects TRBV7-6 to TRBJ1-1, with 8 bases that match TRBD1. Germline V lookup: CDR1 SGHVS, CDR2 FNYEAQ. V dropped 4 bases and J dropped 7; count of bases not matched to a gene: 8. The CDR3 covers 14 residues. The CDR3 reads CASSSWTGTDEAFF. In nucleotides, the CDR3 is TGTGCCAGCAGCTCATGGACAGGGACCGATGAAGCTTTCTTT.

V and J are TRBV6-5 and TRBJ2-1, with a tentative D call TRBD2 (6 bases). The germline V gene has CDR1 MNHEY and CDR2 SVGAGI. Trimming took off 3 bases at V and 7 bases at J, with 16 bases between the two ends. The CDR3 sequence is 15 residues long. The CDR3 protein is CASSYSNMGGNEQFF. The CDR3 DNA follows: TGTGCCAGCAGTTATAGCAATATGGGAGGAAATGAGCAGTTCTTC.

This chain joins TRBV19 and TRBJ1-1, with D perhaps TRBD1 (5 bases). Germline assignment: CDR1 LNHDA and CDR2 SQIVND (reference sequence). V lost 10 bases to trimming and J lost 0 bases, with 12 bases between them. This CDR3 spans 13 amino acids. The CDR3 loop reads CATDGGLNTEAFF. The DNA for the CDR3 is TGTGCCACCGACGGGGGTCTGAACACTGAAGCTTTCTTT.

This clone was seen a handful of times. The genes are TRBV6-1 and TRBJ2-7; 8 bases line up with TRBD1. Trimming cost V 5 bases and J 5 bases; bases outside gene matches: 8. The CDR3 contains 14 residues. Germline lookup yields CDR1 MNHNS and CDR2 SASEGT. The CDR3 here is CASSLYRGANEQYF. The CDR3 DNA follows: TGTGCCAGCAGTCTGTACAGGGGGGCCAACGAGCAGTACTTC.

V usage is TRBV7-2 and J usage is TRBJ1-2, with 8 bases aligning to TRBD1. The germline CDR1 and CDR2 sequences are SGHTA and FQGNSA. The V segment lost 5 bases and the J segment 6 bases; nucleotides outside the gene matches: 11. CDR3 size: 15 residues. The CDR3 loop reads CASSPGSGGAHGYTF. The CDR3 DNA reads as TGTGCCAGCAGCCCAGGGTCAGGGGGCGCGCATGGCTACACCTTC. Drawing the rest from reference TRBV7-2 and TRBJ1-2, the complete variable domain is GAGVSQSPSNKVTEKGKDVELRCDPISGHTALYWYRQSLGQGLEFLIYFQGNSAPDKSGLPSDRFSAERTGGSVSTLTIQRTQQEDSAVYLCASSPGSGGAHGYTFGSGTRLTVV.

V and J are TRBV30 and TRBJ1-1; maybe TRBD1 (5 bases). V was trimmed by 1 base and J by 10 bases, leaving 19 bases between them. The CDR3 has 14 residues. CDR1 is GTSNPN, CDR2 SVGIG, per germline (reference sequence). The CDR3 bases are TGTGCCTGGAGTGACCTCGGGAAACGGGGGAGAGCTTTCTTT. Encoded protein: CAWSDLGKRGRAFF.

This chain joins TRBV18 and TRBJ2-1; D unresolved. Germline CDR1 and CDR2: KGHSH and LQKENI. V lost 0 bases, J lost 8 bases, and 5 bases lay in between. The CDR3 has 12 residues. As DNA, the CDR3 is TGTGCCAGCTCACCACCGTCGGATGAGCAGTTCTTC. Protein product: CASSPPSDEQFF. The full variable domain, in which reference TRBV18 and TRBJ2-1 provide the parts outside the CDR3, is NAGVMQNPRHLVRRRGQEARLRCSPMKGHSHVYWYRQLPEEGLKFMVYLQKENIIDESGMPKERFSAEFPKEGPSILRIQQVVRGDSAAYFCASSPPSDEQFFGPGTRLTVL.

This rearrangement joins TRBV4-2 to TRBJ2-1; 7 positions match TRBD1. The CDR3 contains 14 residues. From germline, CDR1 is LGHNA and CDR2 YNFKEQ. Trimming removed 3 bases from V and 6 bases from J; junction bases left unmatched: 5. The CDR3 bases are TGTGCCAGCAGCCACACAGGGGCGGGCAATGAGCAGTTCTTC. Residues: CASSHTGAGNEQFF.

This sequence joins TRBV10-1 and TRBJ2-5, with 14 bases aligning to TRBD2. The DNA end is more similar to TRBJ2-7, so the J call may be wrong. The CDR3 has 23 amino acids. Germline values: CDR1 WNHNN, CDR2 SYGVQD (reference sequence). CDR3 amino acids: CASSERGRTGGLAGGRARDEQYF. The CDR3 DNA sequence: TGCGCCAGCAGTGAGCGGGGGAGGACAGGAGGACTAGCGGGGGGCCGCGCAAGGGACGAGCAGTACTTC.

The chain combines TRBV20-1 with TRBJ1-3; no definite D call. V gave up 3 bases and J gave up 4 bases, with 4 bases separating them. The CDR3 has 11 residues. Germline CDR1 is DFQATT and CDR2 is SNEGSKA (reference sequence). DNA for the CDR3: TGCAGTGCTAGGGGCGGAAACACCATATATTTT. Amino acid sequence: CSARGGNTIYF.

This chain joins TRBV10-3 and TRBJ2-7, with D possibly TRBD2 on 5 matching bases. Looked up from germline, CDR1 is ENHRY and CDR2 is SYGVKD. Between the trimmed V and J ends, which lost 3 bases and 5 bases, there was a span of 14 bases. This CDR3 has 14 residues. DNA for the CDR3: TGTGCCATCAGTGAAGGGATAGCGACGAACGAGCAGTACTTC. Protein: CAISEGIATNEQYF.